This TCR beta chain was captured by sequencing in a study of T cells in localized non-small cell lung cancer. Germline V gene lookup returns CDR1 SNHLY and CDR2 FYNNEI. Germline trimming cut 5 bases from V and 5 bases from J; bases unmatched to any gene: 8. This CDR3 has 14 amino acids. For this clone: What it binds is not known.

Using immunoSEQ multiplex PCR, the repertoire was profiled, and TCRdb retains in-frame clones only, with some absent. The sample consists of approximately 31,000 clones, about 81% of them appearing once. Broader study findings: Blood T cell density predicted longer survival; adjacent-lung clonality, shorter. Of the tissues analyzed, uninvolved adjacent lung showed maximal T cell clonality, greater than tumor.

The source material was peripheral blood, sampled before any cancer treatment. The chain uses TRBV2 and TRBJ2-5; TRBD2 matches 7 bases. The source of this sequence is a male donor aged 60 or older with stage II squamous cell lung carcinoma. The CDR3 DNA reads as TGTGCCAGCAGTTTAAACACCGGGGGGGAGACCCAGTACTTC. It translates to CASSLNTGGETQYF.